One sample yielded the 10 T cell receptor beta chains listed below, sequenced in a study of human T cells and chemical hapten exposure. Using its own MiXCR run on the RACE reads, TCRdb lists one record per CDR3 protein. The sample has approximately 70,000 distinct CDR3 sequences, 9.8% seen once. Time point noted: patch test 1, 2 weeks after DPC sensitization. Treatment reported: therapeutic diphenylcyclopropenone sensitization with weekly scalp DPC. Sequenced material: whole blood, taken in connection with sensitization to the hapten diphenylcyclopropenone (DPC). These receptors all come from a woman aged 40 to 50 with alopecia areata. Some clones in this sample may be carry-over from other donors' samples.

This clonotype was recorded many times. This chain links TRBV7-6 with TRBJ2-1, with D unclear. The CDR3 runs 12 residues. Germline CDR1 reads SGHVS; CDR2 reads FNYEAQ. V gave up 5 bases and J gave up 7 bases, with 9 bases separating them. This chain's CDR3 is CASSPNLNEQFF. CDR3 bases: TGTGCCAGCAGCCCTAACCTAAATGAGCAGTTCTTC.

This clonotype was recorded a few times. The chain recombines TRBV7-9 with TRBJ2-1; 8 bases are shared with TRBD2. The CDR3 is made up of 12 amino acids. The trim removed 4 bases at V and 11 bases at J, leaving 4 bases unmatched. Germline-derived CDR1 and CDR2 are SEHNR and FQNEAQ (reference sequence). The CDR3, as DNA: TGTGCCAGCAGCTCGGGGGGGCTGAAGCAGTTCTTC. Protein: CASSSGGLKQFF.

The rearrangement joins TRBV12-3 or TRBV12-4 to TRBJ1-2, with a weak D call TRBD1 (5 bases). This CDR3 region has 13 residues. V gave up 5 bases and J gave up 7 bases, with 14 bases separating them. CDR3 coding DNA: TGTGCCAGCAGTACCCCCGGGGCCCTTGGCTACACCTTC. Translation gives CASSTPGALGYTF.

This clonotype was counted at least ten times. The chain has TRBV7-9 and TRBJ2-2; 14 nucleotides align to TRBD2. Germline-derived CDR1 and CDR2 are SEHNR and FQNEAQ (reference sequence). This CDR3 has 16 residues. V shed 10 bases and J 3 bases; nucleotides not matched to a gene: 7. This CDR3 reads CATGTSGGEHTGELFF. The CDR3 region has the DNA TGTGCCACCGGGACTAGCGGGGGAGAGCACACCGGGGAGCTGTTTTTT.

In its sample, this clonotype was seen a few times. V is TRBV4-1 and J is TRBJ2-1; 11 bases line up with TRBD1. The CDR3 contains 18 residues. Trimming removed 3 bases from V and 3 bases from J; junction bases left unmatched: 10. The germline V gene encodes CDR1 MGHRA and CDR2 YSYEKL. CDR3 DNA sequence: TGCGCCAGCAGCCAGAGACCACAAGGGACAGGGGGCTACAATGAGCAGTTCTTC. The encoded protein is CASSQRPQGTGGYNEQFF.

This clonotype was observed a handful of times. The chain carries TRBV9 and TRBJ1-1; no clear D. The CDR3 length is 14 residues. V was cut by 0 bases and J by 2 bases, with 8 bases left in between. Germline V CDR1 and CDR2: SGDLS, YYNGEE. The CDR3 is CASSVVAANTEAFF. The CDR3 DNA reads as TGTGCCAGCAGCGTAGTCGCAGCTAACACTGAAGCTTTCTTT. The whole variable domain, remainder taken from reference TRBV9 and TRBJ1-1, is DSGVTQTPKHLITATGQRVTLRCSPRSGDLSVYWYQQSLDQGLQFLIQYYNGEERAKGNILERFSAQQFPDLHSELNLSSLELGDSALYFCASSVVAANTEAFFGQGTRLTVV.

This clonotype was detected ten times or more. The V call is TRBV11-2, the J call TRBJ2-7; D may be TRBD2 (6 bases). The germline gives CDR1 SGHAT, CDR2 FQNNGV. The germline V and J ends were trimmed by 0 bases and 6 bases, with 15 bases remaining between them. The CDR3 totals 15 residues. Here the CDR3 DNA reads TGTGCCAGCAGCTTAGAGAATAGCGGCGTCTCCGAGCAGTACTTC. Amino acids: CASSLENSGVSEQYF.

This chain joins TRBV15 and TRBJ2-3, with TRBD2 matching 8 bases. Unmatched junction bases numbered 5, after V lost 1 base and J lost 2 bases. This CDR3 spans 16 amino acids. Germline V gene lookup returns CDR1 LNHNV and CDR2 YYDKDF (reference sequence). The CDR3, as DNA: TGTGCCACCAGCAGAGTGAGCGGGGGTCTCACAGATACGCAGTATTTT. This codes for CATSRVSGGLTDTQYF.

This clonotype was observed many times. The chain carries TRBV11-2 and TRBJ2-7, with D possibly being TRBD1 (6 bases). CDR1 and CDR2 from the germline V gene are SGHAT and FQNNGV. Trimming removed 1 base from V and 4 bases from J, with 11 bases in between. The CDR3 sequence is 14 residues long. DNA for the CDR3: TGTGCCAGCAGCTTAGGCCGGGACAATTACGAGCAGTACTTC. Its translation: CASSLGRDNYEQYF.

On this clonotype: This may come from a read error, since a much larger clone is one base off. The chain couples TRBV19 to TRBJ1-5; no clear D gene. The CDR3 length is 14 residues. In germline, CDR1 is LNHDA, CDR2 SQIVND (reference sequence). CDR3: CAGSIQPGNQPQHF. Written as DNA, the CDR3 is TGTGCCGGTAGTATTCAGCCGGGGAATCAGCCCCAGCATTTT.